This T cell receptor (beta chain) was found in a study of CD8+CD57+ T cells in acquired aplastic anemia. The V end was cut by 7 bases, the J end by 4 bases, with 13 bases between. The germline CDR1 and CDR2 sequences are SQVTM and ANQGSEA. This CDR3 region has 13 residues. Only patients with CD8+CD57+ cell expansion on flow cytometry were chosen for sequencing. TCR beta VDJ combinations and CDR3 sequences were profiled from genomic DNA. MiXCR, run by TCRdb on the reads, gives a single entry per CDR3 protein. This table has 170,000 or so distinct CDR3 sequences, 48% appearing once. The sequence was obtained from a human donor with aplastic anemia. The sample comprised sorted CD4+, CD8+, or CD8+CD57+ T cells (not recorded which) from PBMCs. The chain uses TRBV29-1 and TRBJ2-2, with D hard to call. The CDR3 DNA is TGCAGCGCCAATAAGGCGGCCACCGGGGAGCTGTTTTTT. Protein sequence: CSANKAATGELFF.